A single sample gave rise to the 20 T cell receptor beta chains below, sequenced in a study of blood T cell repertoires in COVID-19. Only in-frame clones appear in the TCRdb table, and some are missing; sequencing was by immunoSEQ multiplex PCR. The repertoire holds more than 140,000 clones, with 88% as singletons. Sequencing was done on a sample of peripheral blood. These receptors all stem from a woman aged 60-75 years with acute or convalescent COVID-19.

The chain couples TRBV7-2 to TRBJ1-2; 7 bases align to TRBD1. Germline V gives CDR1 SGHTA, CDR2 FQGNSA. The CDR3 is made up of 15 amino acids. V gave up 4 bases and J gave up 2 bases; unmatched junction bases: 7. The CDR3 sequence: CASSWDSSPNYGYTF. DNA of the CDR3: TGTGCCAGCAGCTGGGACAGCAGTCCAAACTATGGCTACACCTTC.

The chain is built from TRBV5-1 and TRBJ2-7, with D possibly being TRBD2 (6 bases). V was pared by 5 bases and J by 0 bases, with 18 bases between. The germline V gene has CDR1 SGHRS and CDR2 YFSETQ. The CDR3 consists of 16 residues. CDR3 in amino acids: CASRPNFAGSSYEQYF. The CDR3 coding sequence is TGCGCCAGCAGGCCCAATTTCGCGGGGAGCTCCTACGAGCAGTACTTC.

The rearrangement joins TRBV7-2 to TRBJ2-2, with 12 bases aligning to TRBD2. V lost 5 bases, J lost 7 bases, and 8 bases stayed unmatched. Germline-derived CDR1 and CDR2 are SGHTA and FQGNSA. The CDR3 loop spans 16 amino acids. CDR3 bases: TGTGCCAGCAGCACAGCTAGCGGGGGGGCCGGCGGGGAGCTGTTTTTT. Its protein product is CASSTASGGAGGELFF.

This chain connects TRBV3-1 (or the pseudogene TRBV3-2) to TRBJ1-2; 7 bases align to TRBD1. The V segment lost 1 base and the J segment 8 bases; nucleotides outside the gene matches: 10. Looked up from germline, CDR1 is LGHDT and CDR2 is YNNKEL (reference sequence). CDR3 length: 15 amino acids. CDR3: CASSQASRGTRGYTF. CDR3 bases: TGTGCCAGCAGCCAAGCAAGCAGGGGGACTAGGGGCTACACCTTC.

The chain recombines TRBV4-2 with TRBJ1-3; D is undetermined. Per the germline V gene, CDR1 is LGHNA and CDR2 is YNFKEQ. Trimming left V 0 bases short and J 4 bases short, with 10 bases between. The CDR3 sequence is 15 residues long. CDR3 DNA: TGTGCCAGCAGCCAAGAGGTCCCCCAGGGAAACACCATATATTTT. This sequence encodes CASSQEVPQGNTIYF.

The chain recombines TRBV5-4 with TRBJ2-1, with D maybe TRBD1 (7 bases). The CDR3 spans 13 residues. CDR1 is SGHNT and CDR2 is YYREEE in the germline V gene (reference sequence). Trimming removed 5 bases from V and 7 bases from J, with 13 bases in between. The CDR3, as DNA: TGTGCCAGCAGAGCCAGGGGGGCAAATGAGCAGTTCTTC. As protein: CASRARGANEQFF.

V and J are TRBV6-2 or TRBV6-3 and TRBJ2-3, with TRBD2 matching over 11 bases. Per germline, CDR1 MNHEY and CDR2 SVGEGT. V dropped 2 bases and J dropped 2; count of bases not matched to a gene: 9. The length of the CDR3 is 18 residues. In DNA form, the CDR3 reads TGTGCCAGCAGTTACATGGCTAGCGGGGGGCGCTTCACAGATACGCAGTATTTT. Its protein is CASSYMASGGRFTDTQYF.

This clone was counted once. The chain joins TRBV12-3 or TRBV12-4 to TRBJ1-2; D is undetermined. The CDR3 totals 12 residues. V lost 6 bases and J 3 bases, leaving 8 bases between the germline ends. Here the CDR3 reads CASSAGDYGYTF. The CDR3 DNA reads TGTGCCAGCAGCGCCGGGGACTATGGCTACACCTTC.

This chain joins TRBV6-2 or TRBV6-3 and TRBJ2-2; a weak D match, TRBD2 (6 bases). The CDR3 contains 15 residues. Germline CDR1 is MNHEY and CDR2 is SVGEGT. Trimming removed 4 bases from V and 1 base from J, with 10 bases in between. The CDR3 sequence is CASSSGLLNTGELFF. DNA of the CDR3: TGTGCCAGCAGTTCGGGACTTCTGAACACCGGGGAGCTGTTTTTT.

This chain joins TRBV30 and TRBJ1-2, with D maybe TRBD1 (5 bases). Germline V gene sequence: CDR1 GTSNPN, CDR2 SVGIG (reference sequence). V was pared by 0 bases and J by 2 bases, with 7 bases between. The length of the CDR3 is 13 residues. The CDR3 sequence: CAWSVDSNYGYTF. In nucleotides, the CDR3 is TGTGCCTGGAGTGTAGACAGCAACTATGGCTACACCTTC.

This chain connects TRBV19 to TRBJ1-2; a weak D match, TRBD1 (5 bases). The CDR3 is 17 amino acids. Germline lookup yields CDR1 LNHDA and CDR2 SQIVND (reference sequence). Trimming stripped 3 bases from V and 4 bases from J, with 21 bases between. The CDR3 sequence: CASSIPSAGAEGYGYTF. CDR3 in DNA: TGTGCCAGTAGTATTCCGTCCGCCGGGGCGGAGGGCTATGGCTACACCTTC.

A note on this clone: The sample carries other DNA sequences with the same CDR3. The chain has TRBV3-1 (or the pseudogene TRBV3-2) and TRBJ2-2; a possible D gene is TRBD2 (6 bases). The CDR3 totals 15 residues. CDR1 and CDR2 (germline): LGHDT, YNNKEL (reference sequence). The ends were cut back, 0 bases at V and 5 bases at J, with 10 bases in the middle. The CDR3 protein is CASSQDLRGTGELFF. The CDR3 DNA follows: TGTGCCAGCAGCCAAGATCTGCGGGGAACCGGGGAGCTGTTTTTT.

The chain couples TRBV29-1 to TRBJ2-7; D possibly corresponds to TRBD1 (6 bases). V shed 6 bases and J shed 2 bases, with 14 bases lying between them. Germline V gives CDR1 SQVTM, CDR2 ANQGSEA. This CDR3 comprises 13 residues. The CDR3 coding sequence is TGCAGCGTGGTTATACAGGGAGCCTACGAGCAGTACTTC. Amino acid sequence: CSVVIQGAYEQYF.

The DNA for the CDR3 is TGTGCCAGCACCGAGGACAGCCACGTCCGTGGCTACACCTTC. Its translation is CASTEDSHVRGYTF. The genes are TRBV28 and TRBJ1-2; tentative D call: TRBD1 (6 bases). The length of the CDR3 is 14 residues. Germline V gene lookup returns CDR1 MDHEN and CDR2 SYDVKM. The V and J ends lost 7 bases and 7 bases respectively, with 19 bases between them.

This chain joins TRBV23-1 and TRBJ1-1, with 10 bases matching TRBD1. TRBV23-1 is an ORF for which the function is uncertain. The ends lost 6 bases at V and 4 bases at J; junction bases unmatched: 11. There are 16 residues in the CDR3. Here the CDR3 DNA reads TGCGCCAGCAGGAAACTAAGACAGGGGGCGAGCACTGAAGCTTTCTTT. This translates into CASRKLRQGASTEAFF.

This sequence joins TRBV30 and TRBJ1-5, with D uncertain. V dropped 2 bases and J dropped 4 bases, with 9 bases sitting between them. Germline assignment: CDR1 GTSNPN and CDR2 SVGIG (reference sequence). The CDR3 is 13 residues long. The CDR3 region has the DNA TGTGCCTGGAGTACAGCTTGGAATCAGCCCCAGCATTTT. Encoded protein: CAWSTAWNQPQHF.

A note on this clone: The same CDR3 can be traced to other DNA sequences in this sample. The chain is built from TRBV5-1 and TRBJ2-6; D is perhaps TRBD1 (5 bases). Germline V gene data show CDR1 as SGHRS and CDR2 as YFSETQ. The CDR3 is made up of 15 amino acids. V lost 2 bases and J lost 0, with 6 bases in between. This CDR3 is CASSLDSSGANVLTF. As DNA, the CDR3 is TGCGCCAGCAGCTTAGACAGCTCTGGGGCCAACGTCCTGACTTTC.

The genes are TRBV5-1 and TRBJ2-3, with 7 bases aligning to TRBD2. CDR3 length: 13 amino acids. Germline V gene data show CDR1 as SGHRS and CDR2 as YFSETQ. The V gene end was trimmed by 3 bases and the J gene end by 6 bases; junction bases not matched to a gene: 4. The CDR3 spells CASSWGGRDTQYF. In DNA, the CDR3 is TGCGCCAGCAGCTGGGGGGGAAGGGATACGCAGTATTTT.

CDR3 bases: TGCGCCAGCAGCTTGGGAGGGAGGGATGCTGAAAAACTGTTTTTT. Its translation is CASSLGGRDAEKLFF. This rearrangement joins TRBV5-1 to TRBJ1-4, with D unresolved. Germline CDR1 and CDR2: SGHRS and YFSETQ. Trimming pared 0 bases from V and 7 bases from J, leaving 13 bases between. CDR3 length equals 15 residues.

This chain connects TRBV18 to TRBJ2-7, with TRBD1 as a possible D gene (5 bases). V lost 1 base to trimming and J lost 2 bases, with 12 bases between them. Germline CDR1 and CDR2: KGHSH and LQKENI. The CDR3 runs 15 residues. Here the CDR3 reads CASSPRQGTTYEQYF. The CDR3 DNA is TGTGCCAGCTCACCACGGCAGGGTACTACCTACGAGCAGTACTTC.